The 23 T cell receptor beta chains presented below share a single source sample, sequenced in a study of cytomegalovirus exposure and HLA in healthy donors. Primers included in the PCR were 60 Vbeta and 13 Jbeta primers. This table comes from immunoSEQ multiplex PCR, and its TCRdb copy is limited to in-frame clones, with some not included. The data show 150,000 to 200,000 clones, roughly 80% seen once. The sequenced sample was PBMCs. The receptors stem from a female donor in good health and CMV-seronegative.

The V and J genes are TRBV7-3 and TRBJ2-3, with 15 bases aligning to TRBD2. The CDR3 contains 18 residues. Germline CDR1 and CDR2: SGHTA and FQGTGA. With 5 bases clipped from V and 1 base from J, the junction kept 7 bases outside the gene matches. The CDR3 DNA reads TGTGCCAGCAGCCTTGGACTAGCGGGGGGGCCTGGCACAGATACGCAGTATTTT. Protein sequence: CASSLGLAGGPGTDTQYF.

The chain carries TRBV7-2 and TRBJ1-1; 7 nucleotides match TRBD1. From germline, CDR1 is SGHTA and CDR2 FQGNSA. The CDR3 runs 16 residues. With 1 base clipped from V and 2 bases from J, the junction kept 7 bases outside the gene matches. The CDR3 DNA follows: TGTGCCAGCAGCTTAGTGTGGGACAGAGTCAACACTGAAGCTTTCTTT. As protein: CASSLVWDRVNTEAFF.

The V gene is TRBV25-1, the J gene TRBJ1-2; unclear D gene. Germline CDR1 reads MGHDK; CDR2 reads SYGVNS. This CDR3 is built from 13 residues. Trimming pared 5 bases from V and 2 bases from J, leaving 9 bases between. This CDR3 is CASSKRVNYGYTF. CDR3 nucleotides: TGTGCCAGCAGTAAAAGAGTGAACTATGGCTACACCTTC.

This chain uses TRBV9 with TRBJ2-3, with 9 bases that match TRBD2. The CDR3 covers 15 residues. With V trimmed by 3 bases and J by 8 bases, 10 bases remained unmatched. CDR1 SGDLS and CDR2 YYNGEE come from the germline V gene. The CDR3 region has the DNA TGTGCCAGCAGCGGGGCTAGCGGGGCCCGTGGTACGCAGTATTTT. Translating gives CASSGASGARGTQYF. Complete variable domain (other parts from reference TRBV9 and TRBJ2-3): DSGVTQTPKHLITATGQRVTLRCSPRSGDLSVYWYQQSLDQGLQFLIQYYNGEERAKGNILERFSAQQFPDLHSELNLSSLELGDSALYFCASSGASGARGTQYFGPGTRLTVL.

This clone has only a few counts. The rearrangement uses TRBV6-6 and TRBJ2-3; a possible D gene is TRBD2 (5 bases). Germline V gene sequence: CDR1 MNHNY, CDR2 SVGAGI (reference sequence). V gave up 2 bases and J gave up 3 bases, with 9 bases separating them. This CDR3 has 14 amino acids. CDR3 nucleotide sequence: TGTGCCAGCAGTTACGTTGGGGAGACAGATACGCAGTATTTT. As protein: CASSYVGETDTQYF.

V and J are TRBV4-3 and TRBJ2-2, with D perhaps TRBD2 (6 bases). Germline-derived CDR1 and CDR2 are LGHNA and YSLEER. The CDR3 is 15 amino acids. V was clipped by 0 bases and J by 7 bases, with 12 bases between them. CDR3 protein: CASSQDRGVNGELFF. The CDR3 DNA is TGCGCCAGCAGCCAAGACCGCGGGGTTAACGGGGAGCTGTTTTTT.

The chain combines TRBV19 with TRBJ1-1, with 7 bases aligning to TRBD1. After removal of 4 bases from V and 6 bases from J, the junction contained 8 bases not matched to a gene. This CDR3 has 14 residues. The V gene's germline CDR1 is LNHDA and CDR2 SQIVND (reference sequence). The CDR3 DNA sequence: TGTGCCAGTAGTAACCGACAGGGAGGTCCTGAAGCTTTCTTT. Translating gives CASSNRQGGPEAFF.

This chain connects TRBV7-6 to TRBJ2-5; TRBD2 matches 10 bases. From germline, CDR1 is SGHVS and CDR2 FNYEAQ. CDR3 length: 16 amino acids. V lost 4 bases to trimming and J lost 0 bases; unmatched junction nucleotides: 5. The CDR3 nucleotides are TGTGCCAGCAGCTCCCAAGCGGGGGGGTACCAAGAGACCCAGTACTTC. This translates into CASSSQAGGYQETQYF.

Comments on this clone: The sample holds other DNA sequences that translate to the same CDR3. The rearrangement joins TRBV6-1 to TRBJ2-7; 7 bases match TRBD1. V gave up 6 bases and J gave up 4 bases; unmatched junction bases: 3. The V gene's germline CDR1 is MNHNS and CDR2 SASEGT. This CDR3 contains 12 residues. The CDR3 DNA reads as TGTGCCAGCAGGGGGGACAGTTACGAGCAGTACTTC. Its translation is CASRGDSYEQYF.

Note on this clone: The germline gene is not matched at one end of the junction; a read error may be the cause. This rearrangement joins TRBV6-5 to TRBJ1-6, with TRBD1 as a possible D gene (5 bases). The CDR3 loop spans 16 amino acids. Germline loops: CDR1 MNHEY, CDR2 SVGAGI. CDR3 DNA sequence: TGTGCCAGCACTTACTCGTCGTCCGGGGGAAATTCACCCCTCCACTTT. Translation gives CASTYSSSGGNSPLHF.

V gene TRBV7-9 combines with J gene TRBJ1-3; 9 nucleotides agree with TRBD1. The ends lost 5 bases at V and 4 bases at J; junction bases unmatched: 12. The V gene's germline CDR1 is SEHNR and CDR2 FQNEAQ (reference sequence). The CDR3 has 17 amino acids. In nucleotides, the CDR3 is TGTGCCAGCAGCACATGGGACAGGGAAATCACAGGAAACACCATATATTTT. Protein product: CASSTWDREITGNTIYF.

This clone was counted a single time. The chain recombines TRBV6-5 with TRBJ2-5; D call uncertain. The assigned J gene may be wrong: the sequence end matches TRBJ2-7 better. This CDR3 is built from 15 residues. Per germline, CDR1 MNHEY and CDR2 SVGAGI. The CDR3 nucleotides are TGTGCCAGCAGTTACGGAACAATCGCGGCCTACGAGCAGTACTTC. The encoded protein is CASSYGTIAAYEQYF.

To note about this clone: This specimen includes other DNA sequences encoding the same CDR3. The CDR3 loop is CASSAGSSYNEQFF. The CDR3 DNA is TGTGCCAGCAGCGCGGGCAGCTCCTACAATGAGCAGTTCTTC. The chain uses TRBV5-6 and TRBJ2-1, with a weak D call TRBD2 (5 bases). The germline CDR1 and CDR2 sequences are SGHDT and YYEEEE. Trimming cost V 4 bases and J 0 bases, with 8 bases left between them. The CDR3 runs to 14 residues.

The chain links TRBV29-1 to TRBJ1-1, with D perhaps matching TRBD1 (6 bases). V lost 6 bases and J lost 0, with 11 bases in between. The CDR3 spans 13 residues. The V gene's germline CDR1 is SQVTM and CDR2 ANQGSEA. CDR3 residues: CSVDSTMNTEAFF. CDR3 nucleotides: TGCAGCGTGGACAGTACGATGAACACTGAAGCTTTCTTT.

CDR3 protein: CASSQEGTSPSVYEQYF. The CDR3 coding sequence is TGCGCCAGCAGCCAAGAGGGCACTAGCCCCAGCGTCTACGAGCAGTACTTC. V and J are TRBV4-1 and TRBJ2-7; D may be TRBD2 (6 bases). Germline V lookup: CDR1 MGHRA, CDR2 YSYEKL. V lost 0 bases, J lost 3 bases, and 18 bases lay in between. This CDR3 has 17 residues.

The genes are TRBV19 and TRBJ1-5; D perhaps matches TRBD1 (6 bases). Trimming removed 5 bases from V and 2 bases from J, with 10 bases in between. Germline V gene lookup returns CDR1 LNHDA and CDR2 SQIVND (reference sequence). The CDR3 contains 14 residues. The CDR3 sequence is CASSLQGGNQPQHF. The CDR3 region has the DNA TGTGCCAGTAGTCTACAGGGCGGCAATCAGCCCCAGCATTTT.

Only one count was recorded for this clone. The chain recombines TRBV9 with TRBJ2-3, with 7 bases lining up with TRBD2. The CDR3 is made up of 16 amino acids. V lost 4 bases and J lost 8; bases outside the gene matches: 16. The V gene's germline CDR1 is SGDLS and CDR2 YYNGEE. CDR3 sequence reads: CASSPGRATSRSTQYF. In DNA, the CDR3 is TGTGCCAGCAGCCCAGGGAGGGCTACCAGTCGGAGTACGCAGTATTTT.

This chain links TRBV5-1 with TRBJ2-2, with D possibly TRBD1 on 5 matching bases. Germline-derived CDR1 and CDR2 are SGHRS and YFSETQ. The CDR3 extends over 16 amino acids. Trimming took off 0 bases at V and 0 bases at J, with 9 bases between the two ends. Here the CDR3 reads CASSLVGATNTGELFF. CDR3 DNA: TGCGCCAGCAGCTTGGTTGGGGCCACGAACACCGGGGAGCTGTTTTTT.

The chain has TRBV6-4 and TRBJ2-2; possibly TRBD2 for D (5 bases). V was trimmed by 3 bases and J by 4 bases, leaving 15 bases between them. The CDR3 runs 16 residues. Germline V gives CDR1 MRHNA, CDR2 SNTAGT. The CDR3 bases are TGTGCCAGCAGTGAAGAGGGTCCGCCAACCACCGGGGAGCTGTTTTTT. The encoded protein is CASSEEGPPTTGELFF.

This clone was counted only a few times. This chain joins TRBV6-5 and TRBJ1-5; TRBD1 matches 7 bases. The germline V gene has CDR1 MNHEY and CDR2 SVGAGI. The V gene end was trimmed by 6 bases and the J gene end by 4 bases; junction bases not matched to a gene: 3. CDR3 size: 13 residues. The CDR3 reads CASSRDSNQPQHF. The CDR3, as DNA: TGTGCCAGCAGCAGGGACAGTAATCAGCCCCAGCATTTT.

The chain has TRBV28 and TRBJ2-3, with 9 nucleotides matching TRBD2. The germline gives CDR1 MDHEN, CDR2 SYDVKM. Trimming at V came to 6 bases and at J to 6 bases, leaving 7 bases not matched to a gene. The CDR3 has 14 residues. CDR3 loop: CASSLAGTSDTQYF. The DNA of the CDR3 is TGTGCCAGCAGCCTAGCCGGGACTAGCGATACGCAGTATTTT.

The table lists this clone with a count of one. The chain has TRBV7-2 and TRBJ2-7; 9 bases align to TRBD2. Germline V gene sequence: CDR1 SGHTA, CDR2 FQGNSA. The length of the CDR3 is 15 residues. V shed 5 bases, J shed 0 bases, and the junction held 5 bases outside the gene matches. The CDR3 protein is CASSLSGGSSYEQYF. In DNA form, the CDR3 reads TGTGCCAGCAGCCTTAGCGGGGGTAGCTCCTACGAGCAGTACTTC.

The chain joins TRBV4-3 to TRBJ1-1; maybe TRBD1 (6 bases). This CDR3 region has 16 residues. CDR1 is LGHNA and CDR2 is YSLEER in the germline V gene. Trimming left V 0 bases short and J 0 bases short, with 11 bases between. The CDR3 loop reads CASSQDPRTVNTEAFF. As DNA, the CDR3 is TGCGCCAGCAGCCAAGATCCCCGGACAGTGAACACTGAAGCTTTCTTT.